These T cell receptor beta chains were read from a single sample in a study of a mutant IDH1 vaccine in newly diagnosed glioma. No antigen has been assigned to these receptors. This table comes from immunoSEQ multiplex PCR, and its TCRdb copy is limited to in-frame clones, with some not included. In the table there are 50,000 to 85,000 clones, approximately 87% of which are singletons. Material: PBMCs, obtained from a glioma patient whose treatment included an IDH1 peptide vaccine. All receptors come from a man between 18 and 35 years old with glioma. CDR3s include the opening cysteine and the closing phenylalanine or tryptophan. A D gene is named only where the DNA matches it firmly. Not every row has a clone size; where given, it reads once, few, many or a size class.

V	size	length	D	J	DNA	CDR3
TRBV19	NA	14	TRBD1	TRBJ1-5	TGTGCCAGTAGTATCAAAGGGGGCAAACAGCCCCAGCATTTT	CASSIKGGKQPQHF
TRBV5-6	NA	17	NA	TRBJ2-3	TGTGCCAGCAGCTTGGACAAGATACCCTATAGCACAGATACGCAGTATTTT	CASSLDKIPYSTDTQYF
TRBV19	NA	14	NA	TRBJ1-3	TGTGCCAGTAGATCAGCTTCCTCTGGAAACACCATATATTTT	CASRSASSGNTIYF
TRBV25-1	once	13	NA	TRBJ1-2	TGTGCCAGCAGTGAAATGTGGGTCGATGGCTACACCTTC	CASSEMWVDGYTF
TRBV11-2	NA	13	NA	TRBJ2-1	TGTGCCAGCAGCTTACAGGGTTGGGGTGAGCAGTTCTTC	CASSLQGWGEQFF
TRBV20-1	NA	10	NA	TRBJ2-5	TGCAGTGCTAGAAAAGAGACCCAGTACTTC	CSARKETQYF
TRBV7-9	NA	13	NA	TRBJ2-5	TGTGCCAGCAGCTTAACCGGTGGAGAGACCCAGTACTTC	CASSLTGGETQYF
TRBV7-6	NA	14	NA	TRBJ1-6	TGTGCCAGCAGCTTAGGGACAGATAATTCACCCCTCCACTTT	CASSLGTDNSPLHF
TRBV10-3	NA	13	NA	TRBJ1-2	TGTGCCATCAACCGGGAGGCAGGGTATGGCTACACCTTC	CAINREAGYGYTF
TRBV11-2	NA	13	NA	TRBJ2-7	TGTGCCAGCAGCTCGCCAAATGAAAACGAGCAGTACTTC	CASSSPNENEQYF
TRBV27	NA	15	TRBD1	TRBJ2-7	TGTGCCAGCAGTTTCTCCGGGACAGGATATCACGAGCAGTACTTC	CASSFSGTGYHEQYF
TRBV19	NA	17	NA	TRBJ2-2	TGTGCCAGTAGTATAGAGGCAGGCTACACGAACACCGGGGAGCTGTTTTTT	CASSIEAGYTNTGELFF
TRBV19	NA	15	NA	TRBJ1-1	TGTGCCAGTAGTATAGGTCGCGCGGGGAACACTGAAGCTTTCTTT	CASSIGRAGNTEAFF
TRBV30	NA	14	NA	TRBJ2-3	TGTGCCTGTTCCTTTGGGGGCCTCACAGATACGCAGTATTTT	CACSFGGLTDTQYF
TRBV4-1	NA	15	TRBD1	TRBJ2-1	TGCGCCAGCAGCCAAACCCTGACAGGGTTCGATGAGCAGTTCTTC	CASSQTLTGFDEQFF